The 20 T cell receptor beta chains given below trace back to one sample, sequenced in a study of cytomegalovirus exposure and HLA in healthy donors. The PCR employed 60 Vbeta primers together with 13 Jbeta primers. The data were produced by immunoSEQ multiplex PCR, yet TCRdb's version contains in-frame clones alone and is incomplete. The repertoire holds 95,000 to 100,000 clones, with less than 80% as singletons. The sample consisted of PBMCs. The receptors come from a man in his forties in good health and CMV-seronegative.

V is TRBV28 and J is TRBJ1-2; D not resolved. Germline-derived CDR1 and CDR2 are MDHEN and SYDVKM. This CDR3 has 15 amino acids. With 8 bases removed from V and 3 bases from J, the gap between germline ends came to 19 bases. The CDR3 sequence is CASGTPAGLDYGYTF. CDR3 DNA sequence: TGTGCCAGCGGTACCCCGGCGGGGTTGGACTATGGCTACACCTTC.

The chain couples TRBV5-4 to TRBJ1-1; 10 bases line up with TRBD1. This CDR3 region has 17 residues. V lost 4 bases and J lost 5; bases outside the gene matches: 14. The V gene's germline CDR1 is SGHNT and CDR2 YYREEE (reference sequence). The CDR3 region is CASSKGQGGQGSTEAFF. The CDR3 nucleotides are TGTGCCAGCAGCAAAGGACAGGGGGGTCAGGGTAGTACTGAAGCTTTCTTT.

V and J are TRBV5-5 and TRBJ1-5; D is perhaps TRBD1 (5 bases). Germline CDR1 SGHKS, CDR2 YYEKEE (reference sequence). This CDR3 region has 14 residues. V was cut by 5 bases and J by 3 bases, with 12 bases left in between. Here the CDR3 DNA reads TGTGCCAGCAGTACAACAGGAGTCAATCAGCCCCAGCATTTT. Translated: CASSTTGVNQPQHF.

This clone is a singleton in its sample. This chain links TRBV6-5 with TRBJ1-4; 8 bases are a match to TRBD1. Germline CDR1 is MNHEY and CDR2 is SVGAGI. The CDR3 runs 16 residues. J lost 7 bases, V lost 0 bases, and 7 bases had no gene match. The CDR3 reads CASSYSMGTGGEKLFF. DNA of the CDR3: TGTGCCAGCAGTTACTCGATGGGGACAGGTGGTGAAAAACTGTTTTTT.

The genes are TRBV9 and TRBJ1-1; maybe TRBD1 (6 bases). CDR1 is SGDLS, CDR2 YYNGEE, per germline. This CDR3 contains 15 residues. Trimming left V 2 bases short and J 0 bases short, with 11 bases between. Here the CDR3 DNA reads TGTGCCAGCAGCGTCCGACAGGACATGAACACTGAAGCTTTCTTT. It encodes CASSVRQDMNTEAFF.

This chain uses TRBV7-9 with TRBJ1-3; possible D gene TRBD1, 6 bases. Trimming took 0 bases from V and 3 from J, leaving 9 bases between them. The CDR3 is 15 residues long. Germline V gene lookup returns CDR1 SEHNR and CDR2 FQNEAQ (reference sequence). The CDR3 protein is CASSLAGAGGNTIYF. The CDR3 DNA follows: TGTGCCAGCAGCTTAGCGGGGGCTGGTGGAAACACCATATATTTT.

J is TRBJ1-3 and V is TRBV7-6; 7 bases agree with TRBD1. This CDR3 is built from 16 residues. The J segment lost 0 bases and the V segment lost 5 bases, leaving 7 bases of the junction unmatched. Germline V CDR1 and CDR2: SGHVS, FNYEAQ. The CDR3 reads CASSGGTASSGNTIYF. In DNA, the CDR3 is TGTGCCAGCAGCGGAGGGACAGCTTCCTCTGGAAACACCATATATTTT.

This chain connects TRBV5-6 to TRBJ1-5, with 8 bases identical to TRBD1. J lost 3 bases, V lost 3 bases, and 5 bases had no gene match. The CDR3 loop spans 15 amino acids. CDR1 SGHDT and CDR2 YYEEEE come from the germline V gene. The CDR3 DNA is TGTGCCAGCAGCTCCGGGACAGGCAACAATCAGCCCCAGCATTTT. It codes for CASSSGTGNNQPQHF.

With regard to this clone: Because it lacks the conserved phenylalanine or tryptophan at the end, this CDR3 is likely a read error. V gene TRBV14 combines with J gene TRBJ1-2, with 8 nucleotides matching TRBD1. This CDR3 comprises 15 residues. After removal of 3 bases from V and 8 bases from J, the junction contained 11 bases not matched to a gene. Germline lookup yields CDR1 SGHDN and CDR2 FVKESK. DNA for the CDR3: TGTGCCAGCAGCCAGATAGGACAGGGTGAACGCGGCTACACCTCC. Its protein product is CASSQIGQGERGYTS.

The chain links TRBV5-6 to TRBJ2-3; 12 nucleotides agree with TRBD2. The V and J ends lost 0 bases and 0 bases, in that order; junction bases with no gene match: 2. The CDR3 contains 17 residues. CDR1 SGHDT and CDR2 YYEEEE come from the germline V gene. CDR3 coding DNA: TGTGCCAGCAGCTTGGAACTAGCGGGGGGAAGCACAGATACGCAGTATTTT. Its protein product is CASSLELAGGSTDTQYF.

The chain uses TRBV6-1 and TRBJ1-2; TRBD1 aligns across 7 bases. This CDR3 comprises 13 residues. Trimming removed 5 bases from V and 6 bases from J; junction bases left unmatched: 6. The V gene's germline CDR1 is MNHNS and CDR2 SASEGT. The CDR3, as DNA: TGTGCCAGCAGTACTAGACAGGGCGATGGCTACACCTTC. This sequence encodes CASSTRQGDGYTF.

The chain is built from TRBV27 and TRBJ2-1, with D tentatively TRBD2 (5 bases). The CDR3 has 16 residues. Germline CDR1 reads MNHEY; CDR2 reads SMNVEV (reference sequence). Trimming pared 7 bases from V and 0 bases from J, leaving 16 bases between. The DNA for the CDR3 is TGTGCCAGCACCAATAAAGCGGATAGCTCCTACAATGAGCAGTTCTTC. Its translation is CASTNKADSSYNEQFF.

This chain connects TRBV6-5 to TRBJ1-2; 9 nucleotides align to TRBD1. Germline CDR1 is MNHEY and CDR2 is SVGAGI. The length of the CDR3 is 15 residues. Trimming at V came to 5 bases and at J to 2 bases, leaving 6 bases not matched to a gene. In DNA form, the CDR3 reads TGTGCCAGCAGTCCCGGGACAGGGATGAACTATGGCTACACCTTC. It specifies CASSPGTGMNYGYTF.

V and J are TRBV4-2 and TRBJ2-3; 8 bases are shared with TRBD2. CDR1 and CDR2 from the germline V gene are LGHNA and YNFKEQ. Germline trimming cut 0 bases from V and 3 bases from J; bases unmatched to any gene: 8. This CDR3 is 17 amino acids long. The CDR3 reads CASSQDLSLAGTDTQYF. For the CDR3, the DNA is TGTGCCAGCAGCCAAGATCTCTCCCTAGCGGGTACAGATACGCAGTATTTT.

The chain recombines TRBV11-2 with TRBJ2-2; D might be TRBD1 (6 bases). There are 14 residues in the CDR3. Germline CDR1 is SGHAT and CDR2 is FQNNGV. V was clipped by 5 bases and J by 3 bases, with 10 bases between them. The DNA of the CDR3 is TGTGCCAGCAGCCAACAGGGTGACACCGGGGAGCTGTTTTTT. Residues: CASSQQGDTGELFF.

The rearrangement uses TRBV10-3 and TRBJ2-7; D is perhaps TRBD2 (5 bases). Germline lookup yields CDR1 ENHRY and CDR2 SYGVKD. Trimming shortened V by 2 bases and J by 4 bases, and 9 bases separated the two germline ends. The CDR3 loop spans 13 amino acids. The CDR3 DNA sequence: TGTGCCATCAGTGAGAGTCGGGGTTACGAGCAGTACGTC. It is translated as CAISESRGYEQYV.

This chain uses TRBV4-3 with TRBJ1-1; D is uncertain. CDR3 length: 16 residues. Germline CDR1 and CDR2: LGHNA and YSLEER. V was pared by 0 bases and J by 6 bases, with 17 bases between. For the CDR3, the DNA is TGCGCCAGCAGCCAAGATCCTCGTGACTGGAGCGCTGAAGCTTTCTTT. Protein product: CASSQDPRDWSAEAFF.

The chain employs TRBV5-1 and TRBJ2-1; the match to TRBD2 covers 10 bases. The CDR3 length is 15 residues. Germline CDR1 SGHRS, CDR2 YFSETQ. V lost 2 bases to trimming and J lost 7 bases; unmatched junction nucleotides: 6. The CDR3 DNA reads TGCGCCAGCAGCTTTGAACTAGCGGGATTTAATGAGCAGTTCTTC. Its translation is CASSFELAGFNEQFF.

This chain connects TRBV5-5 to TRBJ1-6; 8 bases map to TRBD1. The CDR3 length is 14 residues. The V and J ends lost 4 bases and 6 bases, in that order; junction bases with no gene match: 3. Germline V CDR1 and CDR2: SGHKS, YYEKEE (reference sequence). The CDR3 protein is CASSLDRANSPLHF. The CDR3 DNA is TGTGCCAGCAGCCTGGACAGGGCTAATTCACCCCTCCACTTT.

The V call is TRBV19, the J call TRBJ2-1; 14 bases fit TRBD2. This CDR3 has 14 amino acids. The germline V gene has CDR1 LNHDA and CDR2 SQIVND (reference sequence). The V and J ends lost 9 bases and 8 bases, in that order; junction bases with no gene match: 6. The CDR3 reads CARRLAGGQDEQFF. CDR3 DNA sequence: TGTGCCAGGAGACTAGCGGGGGGGCAGGATGAGCAGTTCTTC.